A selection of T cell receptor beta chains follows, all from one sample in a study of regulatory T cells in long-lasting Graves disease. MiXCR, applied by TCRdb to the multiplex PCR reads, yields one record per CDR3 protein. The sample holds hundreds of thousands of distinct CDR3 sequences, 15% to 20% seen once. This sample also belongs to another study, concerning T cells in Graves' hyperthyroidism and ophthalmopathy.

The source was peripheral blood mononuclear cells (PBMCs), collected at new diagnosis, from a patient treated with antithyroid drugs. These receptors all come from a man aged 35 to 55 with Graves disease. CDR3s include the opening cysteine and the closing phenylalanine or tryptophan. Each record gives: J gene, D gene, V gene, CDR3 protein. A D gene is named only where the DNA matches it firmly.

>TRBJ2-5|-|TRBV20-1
CSLSQFSETQYF
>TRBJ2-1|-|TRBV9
CASSRETGTRMQFF
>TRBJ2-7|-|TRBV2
CASSKERYEQYF
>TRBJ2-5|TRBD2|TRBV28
CASRTQEGGVETQYF
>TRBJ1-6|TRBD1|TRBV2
CASSRTGDNSPLHF
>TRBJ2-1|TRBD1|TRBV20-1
CSAKPRDRLWNEQFF
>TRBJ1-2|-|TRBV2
CASRGLPTANYGYTF
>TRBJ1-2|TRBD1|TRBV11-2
CASSPVVAGGYGYTF
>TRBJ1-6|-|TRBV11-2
CASSFGKRVSPLHF
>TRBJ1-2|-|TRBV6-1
CASSDLFSGYGYTF
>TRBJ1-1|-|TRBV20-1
CSATHSQRAEAFF
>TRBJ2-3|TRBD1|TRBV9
CASSGREGQAPDTQYF
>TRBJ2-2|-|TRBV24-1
CATSDPTRDMNTGELFF
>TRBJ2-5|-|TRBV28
CASSFFPRPGETQYF
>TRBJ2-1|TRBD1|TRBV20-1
CSAGTGWGNEQFF
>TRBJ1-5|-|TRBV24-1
CATSDSRANQPQHF
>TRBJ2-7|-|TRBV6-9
CASSYHTRGTRRGRNGGYEQYF
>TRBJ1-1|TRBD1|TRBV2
CASRQGMNTEAFF
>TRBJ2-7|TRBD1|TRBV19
CASQGARDYEQYF
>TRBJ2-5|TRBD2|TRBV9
CASSPGLASGQETQYF
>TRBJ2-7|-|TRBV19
CASTRHRDTYEQYF
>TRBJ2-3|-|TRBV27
CASSLTSPPAGDTQYF
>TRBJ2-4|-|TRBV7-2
CASSPRQTLAKNIQYF
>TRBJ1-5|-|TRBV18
CASSSAWGQPQHF
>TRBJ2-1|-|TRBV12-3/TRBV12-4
CASSRREQFF
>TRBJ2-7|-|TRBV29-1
CSSTRGGEQYF
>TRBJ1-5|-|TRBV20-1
CSLGDSNQPQHF
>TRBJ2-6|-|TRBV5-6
CASSLRVGANVLTF
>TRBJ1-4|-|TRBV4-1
CASSQDPAGRHEKLFF
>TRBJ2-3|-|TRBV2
CASRPRDPDTQYF
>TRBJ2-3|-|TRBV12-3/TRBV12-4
CASSSRGFSTDTQYF
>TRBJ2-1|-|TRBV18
CASSPLGAGKYNEQFF
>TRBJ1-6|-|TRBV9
CASSVGGVGNSPLHF
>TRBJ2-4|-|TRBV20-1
CSAREAGRDQNIQYF
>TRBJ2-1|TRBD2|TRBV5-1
CASSGTSGGIHNEQFF
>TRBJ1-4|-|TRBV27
CASSFRALNEKLFF
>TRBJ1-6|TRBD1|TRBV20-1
CSAERGQGPEPYNSPLHF
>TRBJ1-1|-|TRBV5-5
CASSWPANTEAFF
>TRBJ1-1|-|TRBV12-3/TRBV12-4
CASRGGTTEAFF
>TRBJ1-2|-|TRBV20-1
CSARDGRGSNYGYTF
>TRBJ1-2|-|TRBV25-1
CASSESGRYTF
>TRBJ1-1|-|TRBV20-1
CSARGRSDTEAFF
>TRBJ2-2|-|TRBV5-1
CASSSSLGRAGELFF
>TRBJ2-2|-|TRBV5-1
CASSTRGAYTGELFF
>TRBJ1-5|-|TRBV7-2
CASSLVGGDQPQHF
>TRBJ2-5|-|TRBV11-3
CASMGASEETQYF
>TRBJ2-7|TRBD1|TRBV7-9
CASSLETGFYEQYF